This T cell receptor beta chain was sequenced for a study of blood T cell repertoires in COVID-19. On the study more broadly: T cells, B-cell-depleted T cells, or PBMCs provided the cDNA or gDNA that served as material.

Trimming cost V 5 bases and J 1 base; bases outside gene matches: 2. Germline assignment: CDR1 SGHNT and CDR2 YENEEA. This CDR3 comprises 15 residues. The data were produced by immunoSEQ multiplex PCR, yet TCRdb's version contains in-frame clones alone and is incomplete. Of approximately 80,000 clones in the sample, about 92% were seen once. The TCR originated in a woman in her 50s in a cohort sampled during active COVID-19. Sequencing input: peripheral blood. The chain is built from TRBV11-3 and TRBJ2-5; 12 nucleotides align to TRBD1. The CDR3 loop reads CASSPGQGAQETQYF. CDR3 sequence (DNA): TGTGCCAGCAGCCCGGGACAGGGGGCCCAAGAGACCCAGTACTTC.